Following are 8 T cell receptor beta chains from one sample sequenced in a study of response to subunit inactivated influenza vaccine. Using its own MiXCR run on the RT-PCR reads, TCRdb lists one record per CDR3 protein. The data show 530,000 or so distinct CDR3 sequences, with roughly 23% seen just once and over 1.5% held by the top ten. The source was CD4+ T cells sorted from PBMCs, collected around 5 days after vaccination. These receptors were collected from a man in his fifties who received an inactivated influenza vaccine.

The J gene is TRBJ2-7, the V gene TRBV6-5; 8 bases match TRBD1. The trim removed 7 bases at V and 10 bases at J, leaving 12 bases unmatched. Per the germline V gene, CDR1 is MNHEY and CDR2 is SVGAGI. This CDR3 has 13 amino acids. CDR3 region: CASNETRTGCQYF. CDR3 bases: TGTGCCAGCAACGAAACAAGGACAGGGTGTCAGTACTTC.

This clonotype was seen only a few times. The chain links TRBV5-6 to TRBJ2-1, with TRBD2 as a possible D gene (6 bases). Trimming took off 3 bases at V and 2 bases at J, with 15 bases between the two ends. The CDR3 runs to 16 residues. CDR1 is SGHDT, CDR2 YYEEEE, per germline. The CDR3 DNA follows: TGTGCCAGCAGCTCACGCTTGGGGGGTGCCTACAATGAGCAGTTCTTC. Translated, it gives CASSSRLGGAYNEQFF.

This clonotype was detected only a few times. This sequence joins TRBV20-1 and TRBJ1-1, with D possibly being TRBD1 (5 bases). Germline V lookup: CDR1 DFQATT, CDR2 SNEGSKA (reference sequence). Deletions cut 3 bases from V and 7 bases from J, with 9 bases between. The CDR3 spans 11 residues. The CDR3 bases are TGCAGTGCTAGGGGGGGACTTGAAGCTTTCTTT. It is translated as CSARGGLEAFF.

This sequence joins TRBV20-1 and TRBJ2-5; D is unclear. Deletions cut 3 bases from V and 4 bases from J, with 12 bases between. This CDR3 region has 13 residues. Germline-derived CDR1 and CDR2 are DFQATT and SNEGSKA (reference sequence). In DNA form, the CDR3 reads TGCAGTGCTAGTTTTGGAGTCCCAGAGACCCAGTACTTC. Protein: CSASFGVPETQYF.

V gene TRBV6-1 combines with J gene TRBJ2-1; TRBD2 matches 16 bases. The CDR3 contains 19 residues. The germline gives CDR1 MNHNS, CDR2 SASEGT. V was clipped by 6 bases and J by 1 base; unmatched bases: 9. The CDR3 DNA is TGTGCCAGCAGCCGGGGACTAGCGGGGGGGCGGTTATCCTACAATGAGCAGTTCTTC. This translates into CASSRGLAGGRLSYNEQFF.

This clonotype showed up just a few times. The chain links TRBV20-1 to TRBJ2-3; D is possibly TRBD2 (6 bases). Germline CDR1 and CDR2: DFQATT and SNEGSKA (reference sequence). The CDR3 is 15 residues long. The ends were cut back, 3 bases at V and 2 bases at J, with 15 bases in the middle. The CDR3 loop is CSASRGKTNTDTQYF. The CDR3 bases are TGCAGTGCTAGTCGGGGGAAAACAAACACAGATACGCAGTATTTT.

The sample holds one count of this clonotype. The chain joins TRBV7-2 to TRBJ1-3, with 9 positions matching TRBD1. This CDR3 comprises 15 residues. After removal of 2 bases from V and 2 bases from J, the junction contained 1 base not matched to a gene. The V gene's germline CDR1 is SGHTA and CDR2 FQGNSA. In DNA, the CDR3 is TGTGCCAGCAGCTTAACAGGGGGCCCTGGAAACACCATATATTTT. Amino acids: CASSLTGGPGNTIYF.

This clonotype was recorded a few times. This chain connects TRBV6-5 to TRBJ2-7; D is undetermined. The CDR3 consists of 15 residues. Trimming cost V 2 bases and J 0 bases, with 11 bases left between them. Germline CDR1 reads MNHEY; CDR2 reads SVGAGI. The CDR3 spells CASSYGQRPSYEQYF. The CDR3 bases are TGTGCCAGCAGTTACGGCCAACGGCCCTCCTACGAGCAGTACTTC.